The T cell receptor beta chain under discussion was sequenced for a study of blood T cell repertoires in COVID-19. This CDR3 is 11 amino acids long. V gave up 5 bases and J gave up 14 bases, with 15 bases separating them. TCRdb's table, derived via immunoSEQ multiplex PCR, lists solely in-frame clones and lacks some. The data show roughly 70,000 clones, roughly 84% seen once. The V gene is TRBV12-3 or TRBV12-4, the J gene TRBJ2-5; D is possibly TRBD2 (7 bases). The clonotype comes from a human donor in a cohort sampled during active COVID-19. The specimen sequenced was peripheral blood. CDR3 coding DNA: TGTGCCAGCAGTAGGGGGGGACTCCAATACTTC. It codes for CASSRGGLQYF.